Detailed here is one T cell receptor (beta chain). The sample comes from a study of blood T cell repertoires in COVID-19. TCRdb keeps only in-frame clones here, not all; method: immunoSEQ multiplex PCR. The top ten clones hold around 2% of a sample with approximately 120,000 clones, about 93% of them seen once. CDR3 size: 15 residues. CDR1 and CDR2 from the germline V gene are SGHTA and FQGTGA. V shed 5 bases and J shed 5 bases, with 16 bases lying between them. What was sequenced was peripheral blood. The chain employs TRBV7-3 and TRBJ2-1; maybe TRBD2 (6 bases). The receptor was derived from a man in his forties or fifties with COVID-19, enrolled during active disease. The CDR3 bases are TGTGCCAGCAGCCGAGGGGCGGGCGGGAACAATGAGCAGTTCTTC. Its translation: CASSRGAGGNNEQFF. The full variable domain, completed using reference TRBV7-3 and TRBJ2-1, is GAGVSQTPSNKVTEKGKYVELRCDPISGHTALYWYRQSLGQGPEFLIYFQGTGAADDSGLPNDRFFAVRPEGSVSTLKIQRTERGDSAVYLCASSRGAGGNNEQFFGPGTRLTVL.